The 4 T cell receptor beta chains below were found in one sample sequenced in a study of T-cell memory formation after mild COVID-19. TCRdb reprocessed the 5' RACE reads with MiXCR, giving one entry per CDR3 protein. The table shows around 340,000 distinct CDR3 sequences, with more than 20% occurring only once. Sequenced material: PBMCs or a T cell subset sorted from them (not recorded which). These receptors were taken from an adult woman who had mild COVID-19 (a few samples of this study predate the infection). Cell type and time point are not known.

J is TRBJ2-1 and V is TRBV20-1; 7 nucleotides line up with TRBD2. The germline CDR1 and CDR2 sequences are DFQATT and SNEGSKA (reference sequence). V was pared by 3 bases and J by 6 bases, with 8 bases of the junction left unmatched. The CDR3 has 14 amino acids. The CDR3 sequence: CSASPGLGPNEQFF. Here the CDR3 DNA reads TGCAGTGCTAGCCCCGGACTAGGCCCCAATGAGCAGTTCTTC.

This clonotype was counted only a few times. This chain joins TRBV27 and TRBJ2-7, with TRBD1 matching 9 bases. Germline CDR1 reads MNHEY; CDR2 reads SMNVEV (reference sequence). V was pared by 8 bases and J by 4 bases, with 6 bases of the junction left unmatched. The CDR3 loop spans 13 amino acids. This CDR3 is CASGDRAAYEQYF. The CDR3 DNA follows: TGTGCCAGCGGGGACAGGGCGGCTTACGAGCAGTACTTC.

In this sample, this clonotype turned up many times. The chain joins TRBV2 to TRBJ1-1; perhaps TRBD1 as D (6 bases). V lost 6 bases, J lost 0 bases, and 8 bases lay in between. The CDR3 sequence is 13 residues long. CDR1 is SNHLY and CDR2 is FYNNEI in the germline V gene. CDR3 bases: TGTGCCAGCAGGACAGGCTTGAACACTGAAGCTTTCTTT. Protein: CASRTGLNTEAFF. Full variable domain (rest looked up from reference TRBV2 and TRBJ1-1): EPEVTQTPSHQVTQMGQEVILRCVPISNHLYFYWYRQILGQKVEFLVSFYNNEISEKSEIFDDQFSVERPDGSNFTLKIRSTKLEDSAMYFCASRTGLNTEAFFGQGTRLTVV.

In this sample, this clonotype turned up a few times. The V gene is TRBV5-6, the J gene TRBJ1-1; TRBD1 agrees at 8 bases. The CDR3 spans 14 residues. The germline V gene encodes CDR1 SGHDT and CDR2 YYEEEE. Trimming cost V 2 bases and J 7 bases; bases outside gene matches: 7. The CDR3 is CASSLPGQEFEAFF. The CDR3 DNA sequence: TGTGCCAGCAGCTTACCGGGACAGGAGTTTGAAGCTTTCTTT.